This is a list of T cell receptor beta chains from one sample in a study of response to subunit inactivated influenza vaccine. TCRdb recomputed calls from the RT-PCR reads with MiXCR, one row per CDR3 protein. The sample has about 530,000 distinct CDR3 sequences, 10% to 15% seen once. Specimen: PBMCs from blood, collected on the day of vaccination. Receptor source: a man over 45 who received an inactivated influenza vaccine. Each CDR3 is given with its conserved first and last residue.

TRBV15	16	TRBJ2-1	CATSRGLASTYNEQFF
TRBV29-1	15	TRBJ2-1	CSVEGSLSKYNEQFF
TRBV28	18	TRBJ2-1	CASSLSFGPKRKYNEQFF
TRBV12-3/TRBV12-4	15	TRBJ2-1	CASSPFRTRDNEQFF
TRBV28	17	TRBJ2-5	CAATTLPSGRAGETQYF
TRBV4-1	15	TRBJ2-1	CASSRQVAGGLEQFF
TRBV9	15	TRBJ2-1	CASSVVAGTYNEQFF
TRBV4-1	15	TRBJ1-5	CASSQGWRNNQPQHF
TRBV15	16	TRBJ2-1	CATSRLAGGSYNEQFF
TRBV28	15	TRBJ2-6	CASEGGARGANVLTF
TRBV24-1	13	TRBJ2-1	CATSEVLDNEQFF
TRBV12-3/TRBV12-4	19	TRBJ2-6	CASSLWRVFSGSGANVLTF
TRBV7-8	12	TRBJ2-1	CASSLQRGEQFF
TRBV9	15	TRBJ2-5	CASSVGGTQKETQYF
TRBV11-2	16	TRBJ1-2	CASRPPGRRFGNGYTF
TRBV7-6	16	TRBJ1-6	CASRRTATGDNSPLHF
TRBV29-1	12	TRBJ2-1	CSVRTPGGEQFF
TRBV7-6	14	TRBJ1-4	CASSHDRTNEKLFF
TRBV28	14	TRBJ1-2	CASTTGVSDYGYTF
TRBV7-6	16	TRBJ2-1	CASSNYRGVGYNEQFF
TRBV20-1	13	TRBJ2-7	CSASDPNLGEQYF
TRBV29-1	15	TRBJ2-5	CSVESLAGFQETQYF
TRBV10-3	13	TRBJ1-1	CAISGARDTEAFF
TRBV20-1	14	TRBJ1-3	CSASPDNYGNTIYF
TRBV20-1	12	TRBJ2-1	CSASEYHNEQFF
TRBV28	14	TRBJ2-7	CTSSLSERLYEQYF
TRBV7-8	15	TRBJ2-1	CASRVRSVGDNEQFF
TRBV28	12	TRBJ2-7	CASTSSGYEQYF
TRBV20-1	12	TRBJ1-1	CSAPGGLTEAFF
TRBV3-1	17	TRBJ2-3	CASSQGSTSGRVDTQYF
TRBV5-1	15	TRBJ2-1	CASSYPGQGNNEQFF
TRBV28	15	TRBJ2-2	CASSVRARSTGELFF
TRBV12-3/TRBV12-4	16	TRBJ2-1	CASSSKERTAWGEQFF
TRBV27	12	TRBJ2-5	CASTSGGMTQYF
TRBV4-1	15	TRBJ2-2	CASSQYRTGTGELFF
TRBV5-1	15	TRBJ2-7	CASSLSGVPSYEQYF
TRBV28	16	TRBJ2-1	CASKPSGTRNYNEQFF
TRBV15	14	TRBJ2-7	CATSRGQETYEQYF
TRBV7-3	15	TRBJ2-1	CASSLRGRERNEQFF
TRBV29-1	12	TRBJ2-7	CSVRDSLYEQYF
TRBV28	16	TRBJ2-5	CASSKPTAQVQETQYF
TRBV12-3/TRBV12-4	13	TRBJ2-1	CASSFAASNEQFF
TRBV12-3/TRBV12-4	15	TRBJ2-2	CASRQGGLVTGELFF
TRBV20-1	11	TRBJ2-7	CSAPFGYEQYF
TRBV7-9	17	TRBJ2-1	CASSYPRGLAGDNEQFF
TRBV20-1	13	TRBJ2-3	CSAKGTGADTQYF
TRBV5-4	17	TRBJ2-3	CASSLAYRGAGTDTQYF
TRBV6-1	15	TRBJ2-3	CASSVAGGAYDTQYF
TRBV7-2	15	TRBJ1-1	CASSLGTGRRTEAFF
TRBV5-1	17	TRBJ2-4	CASSASASGLAKNIQYF
TRBV29-1	17	TRBJ2-5	CSVEVGLAGGIQETQYF
TRBV20-1	16	TRBJ2-2	CSASSIKTGNTGELFF
TRBV11-2	18	TRBJ1-1	CASSLEVRVWGGGTEAFF
TRBV2	16	TRBJ2-6	CASSRDRGLGANVLTF